Listed below are T cell receptor beta chains from one sample, sequenced in a study of T cell changes during pregnancy in multiple sclerosis. Sequencing used immunoSEQ multiplex PCR; TCRdb keeps in-frame clones, though not all of them. This table holds tens of thousands of clones, roughly 92% found once. The sequences come from peripheral blood, collected after pregnancy. The origin of the receptors is a female donor in good health, enrolled as a control in a pregnancy study. Each CDR3 is given with its conserved first and last residue. Each record gives: V gene, CDR3 length, D gene, J gene, clone size, CDR3 DNA, CDR3 protein. The D gene is left open where the match is weak. The size of a clone is reported for some rows only, either as once, few or many, or as a class for expanded clones.

TRBV6-5,13,NA,TRBJ2-7,NA,TGTGCCAGCAGTTCGGGCGGGATGGGCGAGCAGTACTTC,CASSSGGMGEQYF
TRBV19,15,NA,TRBJ1-5,NA,TGTGCCAGTAGTATAGCCCCTATCAGCAATCAGCCCCAGCATTTT,CASSIAPISNQPQHF
TRBV4-1,18,TRBD2,TRBJ2-5,NA,TGCGCCAGCAGCCAAGAAAGGTGGAGGGCGGGGGGGGTGGAGACCCAGTACTTC,CASSQERWRAGGVETQYF
TRBV6-1,15,NA,TRBJ1-5,once,TGTGCCAGCAGCGGGGGGTCTAGGAGCAATCAGCCCCAGCATTTT,CASSGGSRSNQPQHF
TRBV7-2,15,NA,TRBJ1-2,NA,TGTGCCAGCAGCTTAGCTGTCAGTCCTAACTATGGCTACACCTTC,CASSLAVSPNYGYTF
TRBV6-5,14,TRBD1,TRBJ2-3,NA,TGTGCCAGCAGTTACAACAGGGGAACAGATACGCAGTATTTT,CASSYNRGTDTQYF
TRBV5-6,14,TRBD1,TRBJ1-4,NA,TGTGCCAGCAGCTTAGGACAGGGTAGAGAAAAACTGTTTTTT,CASSLGQGREKLFF
TRBV7-2,15,NA,TRBJ2-3,NA,TGTGCCAGCAGTCAAGGAGGGAGAGGGGAAGATACGCAGTATTTT,CASSQGGRGEDTQYF
TRBV12-5,18,TRBD2,TRBJ2-3,NA,TGTGCTAGTGGTTTGGGGACTAGCGGGAGATCTAGCACAGATACGCAGTATTTT,CASGLGTSGRSSTDTQYF
TRBV30,15,TRBD2,TRBJ2-4,NA,TGTGCCTGGAGTCTAGCGGGGACAGCCAAAAACATTCAGTACTTC,CAWSLAGTAKNIQYF
TRBV7-8,17,TRBD2,TRBJ2-4,few,TGTGCCAGCAGCCCCCGGGTAGCGGGGGTTCCGAGGGACATTCAGTACTTC,CASSPRVAGVPRDIQYF
TRBV7-3,13,TRBD1,TRBJ1-2,NA,TGTGCCAGCAGCTCGGGACAGGGGAAGGGCTACACCTTC,CASSSGQGKGYTF
TRBV10-3,15,TRBD1,TRBJ2-5,NA,TGTGCCATCAGTGAGTACGGGACAGGGCAAGAGACCCAGTACTTC,CAISEYGTGQETQYF
TRBV7-7,15,NA,TRBJ2-5,NA,TGTGCCAGCGGGGGCGGGCGGTCTACCCAAGAGACCCAGTACTTC,CASGGGRSTQETQYF
TRBV28,14,NA,TRBJ2-1,NA,TGTGCCAGCAGCCCCTTAGGGCGGGTTAATGAGCAGTTCTTC,CASSPLGRVNEQFF
TRBV29-1,13,TRBD1,TRBJ1-2,NA,TGCAGCGTTGGGGCAGGGGGATGGAGAGGCTACACCTTC,CSVGAGGWRGYTF
TRBV29-1,13,NA,TRBJ1-1,NA,TGCAGCGTTGAAGTAGATTTGAGAGGAACACCTTTCTTT,CSVEVDLRGTPFF
TRBV29-1,16,TRBD1,TRBJ1-3,once,TGCAGCGTCGCGGTGGGGCAGGGGGCGGTTGGAAACACCATATATTTT,CSVAVGQGAVGNTIYF
TRBV19,14,NA,TRBJ1-6,NA,TGTGCCAGTAAAAGCGACCCTTTCGCTTCACCCCTCCACTTT,CASKSDPFASPLHF
TRBV18,14,NA,TRBJ1-1,NA,TGTGCCAGCTCAGGAGGATTTATGAACACTGAAGCTTTCTTT,CASSGGFMNTEAFF
TRBV7-3,17,TRBD2,TRBJ2-5,NA,TGTGCCAGCAGCTTATCGGGGGGGGCCTACAGCCAAGAGACCCAGTACTTC,CASSLSGGAYSQETQYF
TRBV6-6,14,NA,TRBJ1-4,NA,TGTGCCAGCAGTTGGGCAGGCGTTAATGAAAAACTGTTTTTT,CASSWAGVNEKLFF
TRBV4-2,17,TRBD2,TRBJ2-2,once,TGTGCCAGCAGCCAAGTCGGCAGCGGGAGTTTTACCGGGGAGCTGTTTTTT,CASSQVGSGSFTGELFF
TRBV4-3,17,TRBD2,TRBJ2-1,NA,TGCGCCAGCAGCCAAGATGTCGGGGGGGGATCCTACAATGAGCAGTTCTTC,CASSQDVGGGSYNEQFF
TRBV6-6,13,NA,TRBJ1-1,NA,TGTGCCAGCATGTCTAGGGGGAACACTGAAGCTTTCTTT,CASMSRGNTEAFF
TRBV7-9,15,NA,TRBJ2-7,NA,TGTGCCAGCAGCTTCGGGGGGCGTACCACCTACGAGCAGTACTTC,CASSFGGRTTYEQYF
TRBV6-1,15,NA,TRBJ1-6,once,TGTGCCAGCAGTGAACGGGCAGGGTTAGGATCACCCCTCCACTTT,CASSERAGLGSPLHF
TRBV6-4,15,NA,TRBJ2-6,NA,TGTGCCAGCGCCTCAGGAAACTCTGGGGCCAACGTCCTGACTTTC,CASASGNSGANVLTF
TRBV5-4,15,NA,TRBJ1-5,NA,TGTGCCAGCAGCGCGGAGGGGGGGCTCGGTCAGCCCCAGCATTTT,CASSAEGGLGQPQHF
TRBV5-5,16,TRBD2,TRBJ2-7,NA,TGTGCCAGCAGCTGGGGCTCCGGGACTAGCGGGGGGGAGCAGTACTTC,CASSWGSGTSGGEQYF
TRBV2,13,TRBD1,TRBJ1-1,NA,TGTGCCAGCAAGACAGGGGGCTTCACTGAAGCTTTCTTT,CASKTGGFTEAFF
TRBV5-1,15,NA,TRBJ1-6,NA,TGCGCCAGCAGCTTAGACAGGTTTGGTAATTCACCCCTCCACTTT,CASSLDRFGNSPLHF
TRBV27,15,TRBD2,TRBJ2-1,NA,TGTGCCACCCTCCGACTAGCGGGGGAGTACAATGAGCAGTTCTTC,CATLRLAGEYNEQFF
TRBV5-4,18,NA,TRBJ2-1,NA,TGTGCCAGCAGCTTGGCCGAGCTAGCGAAGAGCTCCTACAATGAGCAGTTCTTC,CASSLAELAKSSYNEQFF
TRBV7-9,14,NA,TRBJ1-2,NA,TGTGCCAGCAGCGGTGGCGGGGTGAACTATGGCTACACCTTC,CASSGGGVNYGYTF
TRBV28,18,NA,TRBJ1-5,NA,TGTGCCAGCAGTCCTAGGAGAGGAGCCTTCAATAGCAATCAGCCCCAGCATTTT,CASSPRRGAFNSNQPQHF
TRBV7-9,14,NA,TRBJ2-5,once,TGTGCCAGCAGCACCTGGGACAACCAAGAGACCCAGTACTTC,CASSTWDNQETQYF
TRBV14,14,NA,TRBJ2-7,NA,TGTGCCAGCAGCCAAGACTGGCTATCGGGCGAGCAGTACTTC,CASSQDWLSGEQYF
TRBV7-6,18,NA,TRBJ2-1,NA,TGTGCCAGCAGCTTACCGAGCTTTCCCTACCAATCCTACAATGAGCAGTTCTTC,CASSLPSFPYQSYNEQFF
TRBV6-1,17,NA,TRBJ2-5,NA,TGTGCCAGCAGTGAAAGCTTGGGGACACCGTACCAAGAGACCCAGTACTTC,CASSESLGTPYQETQYF
TRBV19,15,TRBD2,TRBJ2-5,NA,TGTGCCAGTAGTATAGATGGGGGGAGGGGAGTTACCCAGTACTTC,CASSIDGGRGVTQYF
TRBV30,13,TRBD1,TRBJ2-5,NA,TGTGCCTGCACTAACAGGGGCCGTGAGACCCAGTACTTC,CACTNRGRETQYF
TRBV5-1,12,NA,TRBJ2-7,NA,TGCGCCAGCAGCTTTTCCGGCAGGGAGCAGTACTTC,CASSFSGREQYF
TRBV4-1,14,NA,TRBJ2-7,NA,TGCGCCAGCAGCCAAAACCGCAGGTCCTACGAGCAGTACTTC,CASSQNRRSYEQYF
TRBV11-3,12,NA,TRBJ2-3,NA,TGTGCCAGCAGCGAGCTTGAGGGTACGCAGTATTTT,CASSELEGTQYF
TRBV28,15,TRBD1,TRBJ2-7,NA,TGTGCCAGCTCTTGGGGACAGGGGCTCTCCTACGAGCAGTACTTC,CASSWGQGLSYEQYF
TRBV5-1,16,TRBD1,TRBJ2-5,NA,TGCGCCAGCAGCTTGAGACAGGGGATGCGCCAAGAGACCCAGTACTTC,CASSLRQGMRQETQYF
TRBV9,15,NA,TRBJ1-2,NA,TGTGCCAGCAGCGTAGGAAACAGTTTGAACTATGGCTACACCTTC,CASSVGNSLNYGYTF
TRBV5-6,17,TRBD2,TRBJ2-4,once,TGTGCCAGCAGCTTGGAGGCTAGCGGGAGTAGGGGAAACATTCAGTACTTC,CASSLEASGSRGNIQYF
TRBV5-1,12,NA,TRBJ2-2,NA,TGCGCCAGCAGCCCGGGGTCCGGGGAGCTGTTTTTT,CASSPGSGELFF